The subject of this entry is one T cell receptor beta chain. Its antigen is unknown. The sample belongs to a study of blood T cells in healthy people across ages. Study-level results: Lack of knowledge of donor CMV status possibly confounded expanded clonotype changes.

With 4 bases removed from V and 1 base from J, the gap between germline ends came to 17 bases. The CDR3 runs 16 residues. In germline, CDR1 is SGHVS, CDR2 FQNEAQ. Next came a second PCR, run for about 7 to 12 cycles, which used a sample-barcoded 5' primer along with a J-beta primer mix. Each cDNA was tagged by a template-switch adaptor containing 12 random nucleotides. One entry per CDR3 protein results from TCRdb running MiXCR on the 5' RACE reads. The sample shows 650,000 to 800,000 distinct CDR3 sequences, 40% to 50% of them seen only once. This rearrangement joins TRBV7-8 to TRBJ2-7; perhaps TRBD2 as D (6 bases). This receptor was taken from a man aged 55 to 70 in good health. Sequencing was done on a sample of blood. The CDR3 coding sequence is TGTGCCAGCAGCTCCCTTGGTGGTAGCGGATCCTACGAGCAGTACTTC. It specifies CASSSLGGSGSYEQYF.